The 27 T cell receptor beta chains listed next were all sequenced from one sample in a study of T-cell memory formation after mild COVID-19. TCRdb re-called the 5' RACE reads through MiXCR, storing one row per CDR3 protein. Here the sample spans under 450,000 distinct CDR3 sequences, 20% to 25% being singletons. Sequenced: PBMCs or a T cell subset sorted from them (not recorded which). The receptors here all came from a man between 18 and 35 years old who had mild COVID-19 (a few samples of this study predate the infection). Cell type and time point are not known.

This clonotype has just a few counts. The chain carries TRBV27 and TRBJ1-2; D is unclear. CDR1 and CDR2 (germline): MNHEY, SMNVEV (reference sequence). There are 13 residues in the CDR3. V gave up 2 bases and J gave up 8 bases, with 12 bases separating them. CDR3 DNA sequence: TGTGCCAGCAGTTTAATGGCAGGCGGCGGCTACACCTTC. Protein: CASSLMAGGGYTF.

The chain has TRBV6-6 and TRBJ1-3; D ambiguous. Trimming shortened V by 5 bases and J by 8 bases, and 19 bases separated the two germline ends. The germline V gene has CDR1 MNHNY and CDR2 SVGAGI (reference sequence). This CDR3 is 15 amino acids long. CDR3 sequence (DNA): TGTGCCAGCAGTACTAGGGCCGGTCTGGGAGACACCATATATTTT. It encodes CASSTRAGLGDTIYF.

This chain connects TRBV12-3 or TRBV12-4 to TRBJ1-6; 8 bases agree with TRBD1. V shed 5 bases, J shed 10 bases, and the junction held 4 bases outside the gene matches. The CDR3 contains 13 residues. This CDR3 is CASSPGQGSPLHF. CDR3 coding DNA: TGTGCCAGCAGTCCCGGACAGGGCTCACCCCTCCACTTT.

This clonotype appeared many times. V gene TRBV3-2 combines with J gene TRBJ1-1; TRBD1, as called in the table, went unchecked against the DNA. TRBV3-2 is flagged as a pseudogene. The CDR3 has 8 residues. CDR3 coding DNA: TGTGCCAGCAAGGGGGCTTTCTTT. The encoded protein is CASKGAFF.

The chain recombines TRBV6-1 with TRBJ1-5; perhaps TRBD1 as D (5 bases). The CDR3 contains 14 residues. CDR1 and CDR2 (germline): MNHNS, SASEGT. Trimming took 5 bases from V and 5 from J, leaving 13 bases between them. This chain's CDR3 is CASSYPGGDQPQHF. CDR3 nucleotides: TGTGCCAGCAGTTACCCGGGGGGAGATCAGCCCCAGCATTTT.

Points on this clonotype: The junction does not match germline at one end; this may be a read error. This chain links TRBV20-1 with TRBJ1-4, with D unclear. The CDR3 covers 10 residues. Germline CDR1 DFQATT, CDR2 SNEGSKA (reference sequence). For the CDR3, the DNA is TGCAGTGTCCCGCGGGAGAAACTGATTTTT. This sequence encodes CSVPREKLIF.

This clonotype was seen only a few times. This sequence joins TRBV5-1 and TRBJ1-1, with D perhaps matching TRBD1 (5 bases). The CDR3 totals 14 residues. Germline assignment: CDR1 SGHRS and CDR2 YFSETQ. Trimming pared 0 bases from V and 4 bases from J, leaving 10 bases between. The DNA of the CDR3 is TGCGCCAGCAGCTTGGCCCCGACAGCCACTGAAGCTTTCTTT. As protein: CASSLAPTATEAFF.

This clonotype has only a few counts. The CDR3 here is CASSFRQGAVNYGYTF. Written as DNA, the CDR3 is TGTGCCAGCAGCTTCAGACAGGGGGCAGTAAACTATGGCTACACCTTC. The V call is TRBV7-3, the J call TRBJ1-2; 10 positions match TRBD1. CDR3 length equals 16 residues. The J segment lost 2 bases and the V segment lost 3 bases, leaving 6 bases of the junction unmatched. Germline V gene data show CDR1 as SGHTA and CDR2 as FQGTGA.

This clonotype has a handful of counts. The rearrangement uses TRBV6-2 or TRBV6-3 and TRBJ2-2, with 9 bases aligning to TRBD1. Germline CDR1 is MNHEY and CDR2 is SVGEGT. The CDR3 totals 14 residues. The junction had 4 bases not matched to a gene; V was cut back by 7 bases and J by 4 bases. The CDR3 nucleotides read TGTGCCAGCACACAGGGGGCCGGCACCGGGGAGCTGTTTTTT. Its protein is CASTQGAGTGELFF.

The J gene is TRBJ2-1, the V gene TRBV11-2; D may be TRBD1 or TRBD2 (5 bases each). Germline V CDR1 and CDR2: SGHAT, FQNNGV. The V end lost 0 bases, the J end lost 9 bases, and 15 bases lay between the germline ends. The CDR3 runs 15 residues. The CDR3 sequence: CASSLEVGNGGEQFF. In DNA form, the CDR3 reads TGTGCCAGCAGCTTAGAAGTGGGGAATGGGGGTGAGCAGTTCTTC.

This clonotype occurred a few times. The chain combines TRBV6-1 with TRBJ1-4; 9 nucleotides agree with TRBD1. CDR1 is MNHNS, CDR2 SASEGT, per germline. Trimming removed 8 bases from V and 0 bases from J; junction bases left unmatched: 10. The CDR3 extends over 17 amino acids. CDR3 in amino acids: CASGSPGQGATNEKLFF. DNA of the CDR3: TGTGCCAGCGGGTCACCGGGACAGGGTGCAACTAATGAAAAACTGTTTTTT.

The chain uses TRBV29-1 and TRBJ2-5, with TRBD2 matching 8 bases. The germline V gene encodes CDR1 SQVTM and CDR2 ANQGSEA. V lost 5 bases to trimming and J lost 4 bases; unmatched junction nucleotides: 6. The CDR3 extends over 13 amino acids. For the CDR3, the DNA is TGCAGCGTTCACGGGGGGGCAGGAGAGACCCAGTACTTC. Residues: CSVHGGAGETQYF.

By share, this clonotype counts as medium-sized (0.01 to 0.1%). The CDR3 DNA follows: TGTGCCAGCACCCCTCCAGAGGAACTAGCCAAAAACATTCAGTACTTC. This translates into CASTPPEELAKNIQYF. The chain recombines TRBV7-9 with TRBJ2-4, with D unresolved. The V gene lost 7 bases and the J gene lost 0 bases, with 16 bases spanning the gap. CDR1 and CDR2 (germline): SEHNR, FQNEAQ (reference sequence). The CDR3 has 16 residues.

The chain couples TRBV27 to TRBJ2-7; a possible D gene is TRBD2 (5 bases). V gave up 7 bases and J gave up 6 bases, with 19 bases separating them. CDR1 is MNHEY, CDR2 SMNVEV, per germline (reference sequence). The CDR3 totals 14 residues. Here the CDR3 DNA reads TGTGCCAGCAAAGCGAGAGGGAGTTTTGGCGAGCAGTACGTC. It yields the protein CASKARGSFGEQYV.

This clonotype was recorded many times. This chain uses TRBV11-1 with TRBJ2-5, with 7 bases matching TRBD2. With 3 bases clipped from V and 2 bases from J, the junction kept 6 bases outside the gene matches. This CDR3 is built from 15 residues. The germline CDR1 and CDR2 sequences are SGHAT and FQDESV (reference sequence). In nucleotides, the CDR3 is TGTGCCAGCAGCTTGTGGGGGACTACTCAAGAGACCCAGTACTTC. This gives the protein CASSLWGTTQETQYF.

The chain combines TRBV5-1 with TRBJ1-1; D is undetermined. CDR1 is SGHRS, CDR2 YFSETQ, per germline. The CDR3 length is 14 residues. Trimming removed 1 base at V and 4 bases at J, with 11 bases between. The CDR3 protein is CASSLTLGSTEAFF. As DNA, the CDR3 is TGCGCCAGCAGCTTGACATTGGGTAGCACTGAAGCTTTCTTT.

The chain combines TRBV6-2 or TRBV6-3 with TRBJ1-1; D gene uncertain. Per germline, CDR1 MNHEY and CDR2 SVGEGT. The CDR3 sequence is 13 residues long. V was pared by 7 bases and J by 0 bases, with 9 bases between. The CDR3 sequence: CASTGNMNTEAFF. The CDR3 region has the DNA TGTGCCAGCACGGGAAACATGAACACTGAAGCTTTCTTT.

The V and J genes are TRBV18 and TRBJ1-1, with 7 nucleotides matching TRBD1. The ends lost 5 bases at V and 4 bases at J; junction bases unmatched: 19. In germline, CDR1 is KGHSH, CDR2 LQKENI. This CDR3 is built from 18 residues. The CDR3 DNA is TGTGCCAGCTCATTTTACCGGATCCGGGACAGCGTACGCACTGAAGCTTTCTTT. It yields the protein CASSFYRIRDSVRTEAFF.

The genes are TRBV4-1 and TRBJ2-5; tentatively, D is TRBD2 (6 bases). The CDR3 is 16 residues long. Germline V lookup: CDR1 MGHRA, CDR2 YSYEKL. V lost 1 base and J lost 6, with 18 bases in between. The CDR3 DNA follows: TGCGCCAGCAGCCAAGGGGGTGGCGGGGCCATGAAGACCCAGTACTTC. Protein product: CASSQGGGGAMKTQYF.

The chain uses TRBV6-6 and TRBJ1-6; 9 positions match TRBD1. The CDR3 loop spans 17 amino acids. V shed 0 bases and J 10 bases; nucleotides not matched to a gene: 10. In germline, CDR1 is MNHNY, CDR2 SVGAGI (reference sequence). Written as DNA, the CDR3 is TGTGCCAGCAGTTACTCGAAGGTCGGGACAGGGAACTCACCCCTCCACTTT. Translation gives CASSYSKVGTGNSPLHF.

This chain's CDR3 is CSARGGQANTGELFF. DNA of the CDR3: TGCAGTGCTAGAGGGGGACAGGCGAACACCGGGGAGCTGTTTTTT. The chain couples TRBV20-1 to TRBJ2-2, with 8 bases lining up with TRBD1. Germline assignment: CDR1 DFQATT and CDR2 SNEGSKA (reference sequence). Trimming took 1 base from V and 0 from J; bases not matched to a gene: 1. There are 15 residues in the CDR3.

This chain links TRBV7-8 with TRBJ2-1; 8 bases fit TRBD1. The germline CDR1 and CDR2 sequences are SGHVS and FQNEAQ. CDR3 length: 14 amino acids. V was clipped by 5 bases and J by 9 bases; unmatched bases: 9. The CDR3 DNA is TGTGCCAGCAGCGAACAGGGGGTTGATAGTGAGCAGTTCTTC. Translation gives CASSEQGVDSEQFF.

The chain employs TRBV20-1 and TRBJ2-7; D remains ambiguous. Germline CDR1 is DFQATT and CDR2 is SNEGSKA (reference sequence). V was clipped by 4 bases and J by 4 bases, with 14 bases between them. The CDR3 is 13 amino acids. CDR3 sequence reads: CSATPGPRYEQYF. DNA for the CDR3: TGCAGTGCTACTCCCGGGCCTCGTTACGAGCAGTACTTC.

The chain employs TRBV4-2 and TRBJ1-6; D is uncertain. Germline values: CDR1 LGHNA, CDR2 YNFKEQ. The CDR3 runs to 13 residues. The germline V and J ends were trimmed by 1 base and 9 bases, with 7 bases remaining between them. CDR3 bases: TGTGCCAGCAGCCAAGGTCTCTTTTCACCCCTCCACTTT. Translating it yields CASSQGLFSPLHF.

This clonotype has a handful of counts. The chain employs TRBV7-2 and TRBJ1-5, with D hard to call. The germline V and J ends were trimmed by 1 base and 4 bases, with 8 bases remaining between them. Per the germline V gene, CDR1 is SGHTA and CDR2 is FQGNSA. CDR3 length equals 14 residues. The CDR3 loop is CASSLGPGNQPQHF. CDR3 sequence (DNA): TGTGCCAGCAGCTTAGGTCCGGGGAATCAGCCCCAGCATTTT.

The V and J genes are TRBV6-5 and TRBJ1-1; unclear D gene. CDR1 is MNHEY, CDR2 SVGAGI, per germline. This CDR3 region has 14 residues. V was shortened by 2 bases and J by 4 bases, with 11 bases between the two germline ends. The CDR3 is CASSYGEGTTEAFF. The CDR3 DNA is TGTGCCAGCAGTTACGGAGAGGGAACCACTGAAGCTTTCTTT.

This clonotype was detected only once. The chain uses TRBV7-9 and TRBJ1-1; D call uncertain. The V and J ends lost 1 base and 4 bases respectively, with 13 bases between them. Germline V gives CDR1 SEHNR, CDR2 FQNEAQ (reference sequence). The CDR3 consists of 15 residues. The CDR3 sequence: CASSLVPAGPTEAFF. CDR3 nucleotide sequence: TGTGCCAGCAGCTTAGTTCCCGCAGGTCCCACTGAAGCTTTCTTT.